These 8 T cell receptor beta chains share one sample of origin, sequenced in a study of shared clonotypes between healthy human individuals (dated by TCRdb to 2020 to 2021). The library came from the immunoSEQ multiplex PCR assay. TCRdb's version of the immuneACCESS table is confined to in-frame rearrangements and falls short of the full clone set. An unresolved V gene accounts for under half of the shortfall where checked; the remainder is of unknown origin. The sample yields 490,000 or so clones; about three quarters were counted once. 13% of the sample is taken by the ten largest. The sequencing input was PBMCs. The receptors derive from a woman in her thirties or forties in good health. Some clones in this sample may be carry-over from other donors' samples.

Notes on this clone: The junction shows a germline mismatch at one end, possibly a read error. The rearrangement uses TRBV28 and TRBJ2-7; maybe TRBD1 (6 bases). The germline V gene encodes CDR1 MDHEN and CDR2 SYDVKM. This CDR3 spans 16 amino acids. CDR3 sequence: CASSWARTVPPYERYF. The CDR3 nucleotides are TGTGCCAGCAGCTGGGCCCGGACAGTTCCGCCCTACGAGCGGTACTTC.

CDR3 sequence: CASSDRATFEQYF. In DNA form, the CDR3 reads TGTGCCAGTTCGGACAGGGCGACTTTCGAGCAGTACTTC. V gene TRBV19 combines with J gene TRBJ2-7, with 8 nucleotides matching TRBD1. This CDR3 spans 13 amino acids. The ends lost 8 bases at V and 6 bases at J; junction bases unmatched: 9. Germline assignment: CDR1 LNHDA and CDR2 SQIVND (reference sequence).

The chain employs TRBV9 and TRBJ2-3; D is uncertain. Germline V gene data show CDR1 as SGDLS and CDR2 as YYNGEE. Trimming took 7 bases from V and 0 from J, leaving 15 bases between them. The CDR3 covers 15 residues. CDR3 sequence reads: CASGRSQLSTDTQYF. DNA for the CDR3: TGTGCCAGCGGCAGAAGCCAACTTAGCACAGATACGCAGTATTTT. The full variable domain, completed using reference TRBV9 and TRBJ2-3, is DSGVTQTPKHLITATGQRVTLRCSPRSGDLSVYWYQQSLDQGLQFLIQYYNGEERAKGNILERFSAQQFPDLHSELNLSSLELGDSALYFCASGRSQLSTDTQYFGPGTRLTVL.

The CDR3 DNA reads TGTGCCATCAGTGAGTCACGAGACAGGCTCTACGAGCAGTACTTC. Translated, it gives CAISESRDRLYEQYF. The chain couples TRBV10-3 to TRBJ2-7, with D possibly being TRBD1 (6 bases). V was clipped by 0 bases and J by 3 bases, with 12 bases between them. There are 15 residues in the CDR3. The V gene's germline CDR1 is ENHRY and CDR2 SYGVKD.

The chain has TRBV9 and TRBJ2-2; the D gene could be TRBD1 or TRBD2 (5 bases each). CDR1 SGDLS and CDR2 YYNGEE come from the germline V gene. There are 17 residues in the CDR3. Trimming took off 2 bases at V and 0 bases at J, with 14 bases between the two ends. Here the CDR3 reads CASSVRGLSPNTGELFF. CDR3 bases: TGTGCCAGCAGCGTCCGGGGCTTAAGCCCGAACACCGGGGAGCTGTTTTTT.

The table lists this clone with many counts. This chain connects TRBV7-2 to TRBJ1-5; the D is unclear. Between the trimmed V and J ends, which lost 5 bases and 0 bases, there was a span of 5 bases. The CDR3 runs to 13 residues. Germline V gives CDR1 SGHTA, CDR2 FQGNSA. In DNA, the CDR3 is TGTGCCAGCAGCCCGAATAGCAATCAGCCCCAGCATTTT. It codes for CASSPNSNQPQHF.

The V and J genes are TRBV5-1 and TRBJ2-1, with 13 nucleotides matching TRBD2. The V gene's germline CDR1 is SGHRS and CDR2 YFSETQ. Trimming removed 6 bases from V and 7 bases from J; junction bases left unmatched: 4. The CDR3 sequence is 14 residues long. In DNA, the CDR3 is TGCGCCAGCACACTAGCGGGAGGGCAGAATGAGCAGTTCTTC. It is translated as CASTLAGGQNEQFF. The complete variable domain, with remaining parts taken from reference TRBV5-1 and TRBJ2-1, reads KAGVTQTPRYLIKTRGQQVTLSCSPISGHRSVSWYQQTPGQGLQFLFEYFSETQRNKGNFPGRFSGRQFSNSRSEMNVSTLELGDSALYLCASTLAGGQNEQFFGPGTRLTVL.

The CDR3 nucleotides read TGTGCCATCAGTGAGTCGACAGGGGGCTTAACGGGCACAGATACGCAGTATTTT. Translated: CAISESTGGLTGTDTQYF. V gene TRBV10-3 combines with J gene TRBJ2-3, with 10 bases lining up with TRBD1. Germline loops: CDR1 ENHRY, CDR2 SYGVKD. The CDR3 loop spans 18 amino acids. Trimming at V came to 0 bases and at J to 1 base, leaving 7 bases not matched to a gene.